This T cell receptor (beta chain) stems from a study of regulatory T cells in long-lasting Graves disease. The length of the CDR3 is 15 residues. Trimming removed 10 bases from V and 5 bases from J, with 20 bases in between. The germline V gene encodes CDR1 SNHLY and CDR2 FYNNEI. Sample time point: newly diagnosed GD, antithyroid drugs for less than 3 months. PBMCs were the source of the RNA used for TCR sequencing. Collection of peripheral blood (roughly 9 milliliters) was done using EDTA tubes. The table lists this clonotype with many counts. HTBI primers from iRepertoire and Arm-PCR of CDR3 regions yielded the TCR beta libraries. TCRdb analysed the multiplex PCR reads with MiXCR anew, one entry per CDR3 protein. Among 300,000 to 450,000 distinct CDR3 sequences listed, roughly a sixth were seen once.

This chain uses TRBV2 with TRBJ2-2; TRBD1 or TRBD2 may be the D gene (5 bases each). This receptor was taken from a female donor with Graves disease. The sequenced sample was peripheral blood mononuclear cells (PBMCs), obtained at new diagnosis, from a patient treated with antithyroid drugs. The CDR3 loop reads CAIRSGRVGTGELFF. DNA for the CDR3: TGTGCCATCCGGAGCGGCAGGGTAGGGACCGGGGAGCTGTTTTTT.